These 32 T cell receptor beta chains originate from one sample sequenced in a study of early T cells in non-severe SARS-CoV-2 infection. TCRdb re-called the 5' RACE reads with MiXCR, one entry per CDR3 protein. The data show roughly 75,000 distinct CDR3 sequences, with 10% to 12% seen just once and approximately 4.8% held by the top ten. Source material: whole blood. All receptors derive from an adult who was a healthcare worker with PCR-confirmed SARS-CoV-2 infection or an uninfected control (not recorded which).

The chain couples TRBV11-2 to TRBJ1-6; no clear D. The CDR3 is 15 residues long. Germline CDR1 is SGHAT and CDR2 is FQNNGV. Trimming shortened V by 0 bases and J by 10 bases, and 13 bases separated the two germline ends. This chain's CDR3 is CASSLDRPGRSPLHF. Here the CDR3 DNA reads TGTGCCAGCAGCTTAGACCGGCCTGGGAGATCACCCCTCCACTTT.

This clonotype occurred a few times. The chain combines TRBV7-9 with TRBJ2-7, with TRBD1 matching over 10 bases. The V segment lost 5 bases and the J segment 7 bases; nucleotides outside the gene matches: 14. The CDR3 contains 16 residues. Germline V gene lookup returns CDR1 SEHNR and CDR2 FQNEAQ (reference sequence). CDR3 bases: TGTGCCAGCAGCACCCACTCCGGGACAGGGGAGGAGGAGCAGTACTTC. Protein product: CASSTHSGTGEEEQYF. The full variable domain, with the rest looked up from reference TRBV7-9 and TRBJ2-7, is DTGVSQNPRHKITKRGQNVTFRCDPISEHNRLYWYRQTLGQGPEFLTYFQNEAQLEKSRLLSDRFSAERPKGSFSTLEIQRTEQGDSAMYLCASSTHSGTGEEEQYFGPGTRLTVT.

The chain employs TRBV5-6 and TRBJ2-7; TRBD2 matches 8 bases. This CDR3 has 14 amino acids. The germline V gene has CDR1 SGHDT and CDR2 YYEEEE. V gave up 3 bases and J gave up 6 bases; unmatched junction bases: 8. The CDR3 DNA follows: TGTGCCAGCAGCTACTCCGGGGGGGCCTTCGAGCAGTACTTC. Residues: CASSYSGGAFEQYF.

V is TRBV7-2 and J is TRBJ2-1, with D tentatively TRBD2 (5 bases). The CDR3 consists of 15 residues. V lost 5 bases and J 3 bases, leaving 14 bases between the germline ends. Germline loops: CDR1 SGHTA, CDR2 FQGNSA. The CDR3, as DNA: TGTGCCAGCAGCCAGTCGCCCGGGGACTACAATGAGCAGTTCTTC. Protein sequence: CASSQSPGDYNEQFF.

The chain joins TRBV11-2 to TRBJ2-4; D is ambiguous. V shed 5 bases and J shed 8 bases, with 10 bases lying between them. The CDR3 has 12 amino acids. The germline CDR1 and CDR2 sequences are SGHAT and FQNNGV. The CDR3 region is CASSPSLDIQYF. The CDR3 DNA follows: TGTGCCAGCAGCCCGTCGCTCGACATTCAGTACTTC.

This clonotype was detected once. The chain combines TRBV12-3 or TRBV12-4 with TRBJ2-4; D is unresolved. The germline V and J ends were trimmed by 3 bases and 0 bases, with 9 bases remaining between them. This CDR3 has 15 residues. The chain's CDR3 is CASSFKHQAKNIQYF. The CDR3 DNA sequence: TGTGCCAGCAGTTTTAAGCATCAAGCCAAAAACATTCAGTACTTC.

This chain joins TRBV20-1 and TRBJ1-1; TRBD1 aligns across 8 bases. The length of the CDR3 is 15 residues. Germline loops: CDR1 DFQATT, CDR2 SNEGSKA (reference sequence). Trimming took 2 bases from V and 3 from J; bases not matched to a gene: 8. The CDR3 here is CSARPRTGKDTEAFF. The CDR3 DNA is TGCAGTGCTAGACCACGGACAGGGAAGGACACTGAAGCTTTCTTT.

A few counts support this clonotype. The chain recombines TRBV6-1 with TRBJ2-7; D is ambiguous. The germline CDR1 and CDR2 sequences are MNHNS and SASEGT. Trimming took off 4 bases at V and 4 bases at J, with 17 bases between the two ends. The CDR3 runs 15 residues. CDR3 region: CASSVKGPPTYEQYF. DNA for the CDR3: TGTGCCAGCAGTGTAAAAGGCCCTCCGACTTACGAGCAGTACTTC.

The chain couples TRBV6-5 to TRBJ2-3, with a possible D match to TRBD1 (6 bases). Germline assignment: CDR1 MNHEY and CDR2 SVGAGI. The ends were cut back, 2 bases at V and 0 bases at J, with 9 bases in the middle. The CDR3 has 15 residues. The DNA for the CDR3 is TGTGCCAGCAGTTACCTGGGACAAAGCACAGATACGCAGTATTTT. Protein product: CASSYLGQSTDTQYF.

This clonotype occurred a few times. The rearrangement joins TRBV12-3 or TRBV12-4 to TRBJ2-1; TRBD2 agrees at 8 bases. This CDR3 is built from 15 residues. The junction had 5 bases not matched to a gene; V was cut back by 6 bases and J by 1 base. In nucleotides, the CDR3 is TGTGCCAGCAGCCGTCAGCGGGGGTCCTACAATGAGCAGTTCTTC. Its translation: CASSRQRGSYNEQFF.

This CDR3 reads CSAELADLLDTQYF. CDR3 coding DNA: TGCAGTGCTGAACTAGCGGATCTTTTGGATACGCAGTATTTT. The chain has TRBV20-1 and TRBJ2-3, with 8 bases matching TRBD2. The trim removed 5 bases at V and 6 bases at J, leaving 10 bases unmatched. The CDR3 is 14 amino acids. Germline V gene data show CDR1 as DFQATT and CDR2 as SNEGSKA (reference sequence).

This clonotype was seen only a few times. This chain uses TRBV3-1 with TRBJ2-4, with 7 bases identical to TRBD1. With V trimmed by 4 bases and J by 0 bases, 9 bases remained unmatched. The CDR3 is made up of 17 amino acids. Germline values: CDR1 LGHDT, CDR2 YNNKEL (reference sequence). CDR3 protein: CASSRGTVGLAKNIQYF. The CDR3 bases are TGTGCCAGCAGCCGAGGGACAGTAGGTTTAGCCAAAAACATTCAGTACTTC.

Ten or more counts support this clonotype. The V and J genes are TRBV27 and TRBJ2-5; D gene uncertain. This CDR3 spans 13 amino acids. V was trimmed by 7 bases and J by 2 bases, leaving 11 bases between them. Germline V CDR1 and CDR2: MNHEY, SMNVEV (reference sequence). This CDR3 is CASTTPGQETQYF. CDR3 nucleotide sequence: TGTGCCAGCACCACCCCTGGGCAAGAGACCCAGTACTTC.

This clonotype appeared many times. The chain joins TRBV6-5 to TRBJ2-7; a possible D gene is TRBD1 (6 bases). This CDR3 is 13 amino acids long. The V end was cut by 0 bases, the J end by 9 bases, with 12 bases between. Germline CDR1 MNHEY, CDR2 SVGAGI. The CDR3 here is CASSYSGGRVQYF. DNA for the CDR3: TGTGCCAGCAGTTACTCAGGGGGAAGAGTGCAGTACTTC.

This sequence joins TRBV12-3 or TRBV12-4 and TRBJ1-5, with D possibly being TRBD1 (5 bases). This CDR3 region has 14 residues. Trimming pared 6 bases from V and 4 bases from J, leaving 13 bases between. CDR3 bases: TGTGCCAGCAGCTCTGACAGACCTAATCAGCCCCAGCATTTT. Translation gives CASSSDRPNQPQHF.

This clonotype was counted many times. The rearrangement joins TRBV7-9 to TRBJ1-6; D unresolved. Germline-derived CDR1 and CDR2 are SEHNR and FQNEAQ (reference sequence). V lost 11 bases and J 6 bases, leaving 20 bases between the germline ends. This CDR3 has 15 amino acids. The CDR3 region has the DNA TGTGCCTGCTCCTTGGACGGGCAGGTTAATTCACCCCTCCACTTT. Translating gives CACSLDGQVNSPLHF.

The rearrangement joins TRBV6-6 to TRBJ1-3; no clear D gene. The CDR3 has 15 residues. V lost 1 base, J lost 0 bases, and 7 bases lay in between. The V gene's germline CDR1 is MNHNY and CDR2 SVGAGI (reference sequence). The CDR3 here is CASSYFPLSGNTIYF. For the CDR3, the DNA is TGTGCCAGCAGTTACTTCCCCCTCTCTGGAAACACCATATATTTT.

This clonotype was seen ten or more times. The chain employs TRBV6-1 and TRBJ1-6; D perhaps matches TRBD1 (5 bases). The germline V and J ends were trimmed by 10 bases and 0 bases, with 16 bases remaining between them. Germline V CDR1 and CDR2: MNHNS, SASEGT. CDR3 length: 16 amino acids. CDR3: CATRPLQGSYNSPLHF. The CDR3, as DNA: TGTGCCACTCGGCCCCTCCAGGGCTCCTATAATTCACCCCTCCACTTT.

This clonotype was counted between two and nine times. J is TRBJ2-5 and V is TRBV7-2; tentatively, D is TRBD2 (6 bases). This CDR3 is 16 amino acids long. The V and J ends lost 4 bases and 5 bases respectively, with 20 bases between them. Germline CDR1 reads SGHTA; CDR2 reads FQGNSA. The CDR3, as DNA: TGTGCCAGCAGCTCCAGGGACTCCCGGCTATACGAGACCCAGTACTTC. This encodes CASSSRDSRLYETQYF. The full variable domain, with the rest looked up from reference TRBV7-2 and TRBJ2-5, is GAGVSQSPSNKVTEKGKDVELRCDPISGHTALYWYRQSLGQGLEFLIYFQGNSAPDKSGLPSDRFSAERTGGSVSTLTIQRTQQEDSAVYLCASSSRDSRLYETQYFGPGTRLLVL.

V is TRBV27 and J is TRBJ2-6, with TRBD1 matching over 7 bases. CDR3 length: 19 residues. CDR1 is MNHEY, CDR2 SMNVEV, per germline (reference sequence). The J segment lost 0 bases and the V segment lost 2 bases, leaving 10 bases of the junction unmatched. This chain's CDR3 is CASSLGGRGFSSGANVLTF. CDR3 DNA sequence: TGTGCCAGCAGTTTAGGTGGCAGGGGGTTCTCCTCTGGGGCCAACGTCCTGACTTTC. Full variable domain (rest looked up from reference TRBV27 and TRBJ2-6): EAQVTQNPRYLITVTGKKLTVTCSQNMNHEYMSWYRQDPGLGLRQIYYSMNVEVTDKGDVPEGYKVSRKEKRNFPLILESPSPNQTSLYFCASSLGGRGFSSGANVLTFGAGSRLTVL.

The CDR3 DNA sequence: TGCAGTGCTAGAGGGCCGGGACAGGAAAATAACGAGCAGTACTTC. It codes for CSARGPGQENNEQYF. The J gene is TRBJ2-7, the V gene TRBV20-1; 8 nucleotides match TRBD1. Germline CDR1 and CDR2: DFQATT and SNEGSKA (reference sequence). Germline trimming cut 1 base from V and 5 bases from J; bases unmatched to any gene: 10. The CDR3 totals 15 residues.

This clonotype was observed many times. The rearrangement joins TRBV19 to TRBJ1-2, with D uncertain. Per germline, CDR1 LNHDA and CDR2 SQIVND (reference sequence). The CDR3 is made up of 12 amino acids. With 5 bases removed from V and 8 bases from J, the gap between germline ends came to 12 bases. CDR3 coding DNA: TGTGCCAGTAGTTCCACTTTAGGGGGCTACACCTTC. Protein product: CASSSTLGGYTF. Full variable domain (outside the CDR3, taken from reference TRBV19 and TRBJ1-2): DGGITQSPKYLFRKEGQNVTLSCEQNLNHDAMYWYRQDPGQGLRLIYYSQIVNDFQKGDIAEGYSVSREKKESFPLTVTSAQKNPTAFYLCASSSTLGGYTFGSGTRLTVV.

The V call is TRBV2, the J call TRBJ2-7; 7 bases are shared with TRBD1. Germline CDR1 SNHLY, CDR2 FYNNEI. The CDR3 is 16 residues long. J lost 4 bases, V lost 4 bases, and 13 bases had no gene match. CDR3 sequence (DNA): TGTGCCAGCAGTGCCGACAGGGTTGAATTTTCGTACGAGCAGTACTTC. Amino acids: CASSADRVEFSYEQYF. Supplemented by reference TRBV2 and TRBJ2-7, the full variable domain reads EPEVTQTPSHQVTQMGQEVILRCVPISNHLYFYWYRQILGQKVEFLVSFYNNEISEKSEIFDDQFSVERPDGSNFTLKIRSTKLEDSAMYFCASSADRVEFSYEQYFGPGTRLTVT.

This clonotype has more than one count but fewer than ten. This chain joins TRBV20-1 and TRBJ2-1, with 9 bases identical to TRBD1. J lost 3 bases, V lost 6 bases, and 9 bases had no gene match. The germline CDR1 and CDR2 sequences are DFQATT and SNEGSKA (reference sequence). The CDR3 sequence is 15 residues long. The CDR3 nucleotides read TGCAGTGCCCCTACCGGGACAGGGAACTACAATGAGCAGTTCTTC. Its translation is CSAPTGTGNYNEQFF.

CDR3 bases: TGTGCCAGCAGCTTTTATGGCGGCCAAGAGACCCAGTACTTC. Translation gives CASSFYGGQETQYF. This rearrangement joins TRBV7-2 to TRBJ2-5; D not certain. The CDR3 covers 14 residues. Per the germline V gene, CDR1 is SGHTA and CDR2 is FQGNSA. Trimming stripped 3 bases from V and 1 base from J, with 9 bases between.

This clonotype showed up many times. The chain combines TRBV19 with TRBJ1-5, with TRBD1 matching over 8 bases. The V and J ends lost 4 bases and 6 bases, in that order; junction bases with no gene match: 5. Per the germline V gene, CDR1 is LNHDA and CDR2 is SQIVND (reference sequence). The CDR3 runs to 14 residues. As DNA, the CDR3 is TGTGCCAGTAGTACCCGACAGGGGATTCAGCCCCAGCATTTT. It encodes CASSTRQGIQPQHF.

This clonotype appeared a few times. This sequence joins TRBV7-2 and TRBJ2-3, with 12 nucleotides matching TRBD2. Germline trimming cut 2 bases from V and 5 bases from J; bases unmatched to any gene: 5. Germline loops: CDR1 SGHTA, CDR2 FQGNSA. This CDR3 has 16 amino acids. CDR3 nucleotides: TGTGCCAGCAGCTTATCCCTAGCGGGGGGGGTAGATACGCAGTATTTT. As protein: CASSLSLAGGVDTQYF.

The chain has TRBV5-1 and TRBJ2-5, with D perhaps TRBD2 (5 bases). The germline V and J ends were trimmed by 1 base and 5 bases, with 9 bases remaining between them. The germline gives CDR1 SGHRS, CDR2 YFSETQ. This CDR3 comprises 13 residues. CDR3 sequence: CASSLFQRETQYF. The CDR3 nucleotides are TGCGCCAGCAGCTTGTTTCAGCGGGAGACCCAGTACTTC.

A note on this clonotype: A read error is possible here, since a much larger clone lies one base away. This rearrangement joins TRBV6-2 or TRBV6-3 to TRBJ2-7; D not resolved. This CDR3 region has 13 residues. CDR1 MNHEY and CDR2 SVGEGT come from the germline V gene. V lost 5 bases to trimming and J lost 3 bases, with 11 bases between them. CDR3 nucleotides: TGTGCCAGCAGTACAACCCTCGGCTACGAGCAGTACTTC. Amino acid sequence: CASSTTLGYEQYF.

This clonotype was observed many times. This chain uses TRBV11-2 with TRBJ2-2; no definite D call. Germline V lookup: CDR1 SGHAT, CDR2 FQNNGV. The V gene lost 0 bases and the J gene lost 3 bases, with 11 bases spanning the gap. There are 16 residues in the CDR3. The CDR3 DNA reads as TGTGCCAGCAGCTTAGAGGGTTTGGATTACACCGGGGAGCTGTTTTTT. Residues: CASSLEGLDYTGELFF.

The genes are TRBV20-1 and TRBJ2-5; D not resolved. The CDR3 length is 15 residues. The germline V gene has CDR1 DFQATT and CDR2 SNEGSKA (reference sequence). Trimming took off 3 bases at V and 0 bases at J, with 14 bases between the two ends. Written as DNA, the CDR3 is TGCAGTGCTAGGATCCAGAACCCGTACCAAGAGACCCAGTACTTC. As protein: CSARIQNPYQETQYF.

This clonotype was seen ten or more times. This sequence joins TRBV12-3 or TRBV12-4 and TRBJ2-3, with 7 bases identical to TRBD2. The CDR3 spans 15 residues. The V and J ends lost 0 bases and 2 bases, in that order; junction bases with no gene match: 2. CDR3 DNA: TGTGCCAGCAGTTTAGCGGGGGGGTACACAGATACGCAGTATTTT. Translating gives CASSLAGGYTDTQYF.